Listed below are T cell receptor beta chains from one sample, sequenced in a study of siplizumab effects on memory and regulatory T cells. TCRdb's copy holds only in-frame clones and misses some; the assay was immunoSEQ multiplex PCR. Of approximately 94,000 clones listed, approximately 94% are singletons. Specimen: CD8+ T cells sorted from blood. These receptors all come from a human donor in good health. Both conserved end residues are part of each CDR3. A D gene is named only where the DNA matches it firmly. Clone size, where shown, is once, few, many, or a class for clones that have expanded.

cdr3_aa: CASSLTQPQHF
cdr3_nt: TGTGCCAGCAGCCTGACTCAGCCCCAGCATTTT
clone_size: NA
v_call: TRBV11-3
j_call: TRBJ1-5
d_call: NA

cdr3_aa: CASSQGLAVSYEQYF
cdr3_nt: TGTGCCAGCAGCCAAGGATTAGCGGTCTCCTACGAGCAGTACTTC
clone_size: NA
v_call: TRBV7-9
j_call: TRBJ2-7
d_call: NA

cdr3_aa: CASSTSFHEQYF
cdr3_nt: TGTGCCAGCAGCACTAGTTTCCACGAGCAGTACTTC
clone_size: NA
v_call: TRBV11-3
j_call: TRBJ2-7
d_call: NA

cdr3_aa: CASSLAAGSFVYEQYF
cdr3_nt: TGTGCCAGCAGCTTGGCCGCAGGGAGTTTTGTCTACGAGCAGTACTTC
clone_size: NA
v_call: TRBV5-4
j_call: TRBJ2-7
d_call: NA

cdr3_aa: CASSLATLGAEAFF
cdr3_nt: TGTGCCAGCAGCTTAGCGACGCTGGGCGCTGAAGCTTTCTTT
clone_size: NA
v_call: TRBV7-9
j_call: TRBJ1-1
d_call: NA

cdr3_aa: CASSDAASGDTDTQYF
cdr3_nt: TGTGCCAGCAGTGACGCGGCTAGCGGGGACACAGATACGCAGTATTTT
clone_size: NA
v_call: TRBV6-4
j_call: TRBJ2-3
d_call: TRBD2

cdr3_aa: CASSPLENSNQPQHF
cdr3_nt: TGTGCCAGTAGTCCTCTGGAGAATAGCAATCAGCCCCAGCATTTT
clone_size: NA
v_call: TRBV19
j_call: TRBJ1-5
d_call: NA

cdr3_aa: CASSSELARIDEQFF
cdr3_nt: TGTGCCAGCAGCTCGGAACTAGCGAGAATCGATGAGCAGTTCTTC
clone_size: once
v_call: TRBV7-6
j_call: TRBJ2-1
d_call: TRBD2

cdr3_aa: CASRFPGGEVCMTF
cdr3_nt: TGTGCCAGCAGGTTTCCGGGGGGGGAGGTTTGCATGACCTTC
clone_size: NA
v_call: TRBV27
j_call: TRBJ1-2
d_call: NA

cdr3_aa: CASSVEAGGVATEAFF
cdr3_nt: TGTGCCAGCAGCGTAGAGGCAGGGGGAGTAGCCACTGAAGCTTTCTTT
clone_size: NA
v_call: TRBV9
j_call: TRBJ1-1
d_call: TRBD1

cdr3_aa: CASSELAGDYNEQFF
cdr3_nt: TGTGCCAGCAGTGAGCTAGCGGGAGACTACAATGAGCAGTTCTTC
clone_size: NA
v_call: TRBV6-1
j_call: TRBJ2-1
d_call: TRBD2

cdr3_aa: CASSFPREQATNEKLFF
cdr3_nt: TGTGCCAGCAGCTTCCCCAGAGAACAGGCGACTAATGAAAAACTGTTTTTT
clone_size: once
v_call: TRBV7-9
j_call: TRBJ1-4
d_call: NA

cdr3_aa: CASTTGTTRWETQYF
cdr3_nt: TGCGCCAGCACTACAGGTACCACCCGGTGGGAGACCCAGTACTTC
clone_size: NA
v_call: TRBV5-1
j_call: TRBJ2-5
d_call: NA

cdr3_aa: CASSYRDSSYEQYF
cdr3_nt: TGTGCCAGCAGTTACCGGGACTCGAGCTACGAGCAGTACTTC
clone_size: NA
v_call: TRBV6-5
j_call: TRBJ2-7
d_call: NA

cdr3_aa: CASSSRTSGSRETQYF
cdr3_nt: TGTGCCAGCAGCTCACGGACTAGCGGGAGCCGAGAGACCCAGTACTTC
clone_size: NA
v_call: TRBV5-6
j_call: TRBJ2-5
d_call: TRBD2

cdr3_aa: CASSLGGSGPAYEQYF
cdr3_nt: TGTGCCAGCAGCTTAGGGGGCTCGGGGCCCGCCTACGAGCAGTACTTC
clone_size: NA
v_call: TRBV7-9
j_call: TRBJ2-7
d_call: NA

cdr3_aa: CASSQGGSTGELFF
cdr3_nt: TGCGCCAGCAGCCAAGGGGGGTCTACCGGGGAGCTGTTTTTT
clone_size: NA
v_call: TRBV4-1
j_call: TRBJ2-2
d_call: NA

cdr3_aa: CASSLSSAYEQYF
cdr3_nt: TGTGCCAGCAGTTTATCGTCGGCCTACGAGCAGTACTTC
clone_size: once
v_call: TRBV27
j_call: TRBJ2-7
d_call: NA

cdr3_aa: CASSQGPEANNSPLHF
cdr3_nt: TGCGCCAGCAGCCAAGGTCCAGAAGCAAATAATTCACCCCTCCACTTT
clone_size: NA
v_call: TRBV4-1
j_call: TRBJ1-6
d_call: NA

cdr3_aa: CASSGLAGAKNIQYF
cdr3_nt: TGTGCCAGCAGTGGTCTAGCGGGAGCCAAAAACATTCAGTACTTC
clone_size: NA
v_call: TRBV2
j_call: TRBJ2-4
d_call: TRBD2

cdr3_aa: CASSRWFINQPQHF
cdr3_nt: TGTGCCAGCAGTAGGTGGTTTATCAATCAGCCCCAGCATTTT
clone_size: few
v_call: TRBV27
j_call: TRBJ1-5
d_call: NA

cdr3_aa: CASSLLGHQPQHF
cdr3_nt: TGTGCCAGCAGTTTATTAGGTCATCAGCCCCAGCATTTT
clone_size: NA
v_call: TRBV27
j_call: TRBJ1-5
d_call: NA

cdr3_aa: CASRMAVNTEAFF
cdr3_nt: TGTGCCAGCAGGATGGCGGTAAACACTGAAGCTTTCTTT
clone_size: once
v_call: TRBV6-6
j_call: TRBJ1-1
d_call: NA

cdr3_aa: CASSSTTGAYEQYF
cdr3_nt: TGTGCCAGCAGCTCGACGACAGGAGCCTACGAGCAGTACTTC
clone_size: NA
v_call: TRBV7-6
j_call: TRBJ2-7
d_call: NA

cdr3_aa: CASSPLAGGPYNEQFF
cdr3_nt: TGTGCCAGCAGTCCCCTAGCGGGGGGGCCTTACAATGAGCAGTTCTTC
clone_size: NA
v_call: TRBV28
j_call: TRBJ2-1
d_call: TRBD2

cdr3_aa: CASSVGVGEGYTF
cdr3_nt: TGTGCCAGCAGCGTAGGGGTAGGGGAAGGCTACACCTTC
clone_size: once
v_call: TRBV9
j_call: TRBJ1-2
d_call: NA

cdr3_aa: CASSLDGNEKLFF
cdr3_nt: TGTGCCAGCAGCTTGGACGGTAATGAAAAACTGTTTTTT
clone_size: NA
v_call: TRBV5-6
j_call: TRBJ1-4
d_call: NA

cdr3_aa: CASSIGGFTEAFF
cdr3_nt: TGTGCCAGTAGTATAGGGGGTTTTACTGAAGCTTTCTTT
clone_size: NA
v_call: TRBV19
j_call: TRBJ1-1
d_call: NA

cdr3_aa: CASSEFEGPGELFF
cdr3_nt: TGTGCCAGCAGTGAATTTGAGGGCCCCGGGGAGCTGTTTTTT
clone_size: NA
v_call: TRBV25-1
j_call: TRBJ2-2
d_call: NA

cdr3_aa: CASSPEGTDTQYF
cdr3_nt: TGTGCCAGCAGCCCTGAGGGCACAGATACGCAGTATTTT
clone_size: NA
v_call: TRBV9
j_call: TRBJ2-3
d_call: NA